This is a list of T cell receptor beta chains from one sample in a study of shared clonotypes between healthy human individuals. The method was immunoSEQ multiplex PCR; TCRdb's version includes in-frame clones alone and lacks a portion of them. The sample has approximately 340,000 clones, around four fifths seen once. The sequenced sample was memory CD4+ T cells sorted from blood. Receptor source: a young man in good health. Both conserved end residues are part of each CDR3. The D gene is left open where the match is weak. Size is omitted from some rows. Given values are once, few, many or a class for expanded clones.

J gene: TRBJ2-1
D gene: TRBD2
V gene: TRBV19
clone size: -
CDR3 DNA: TGTGCCAGTAGTACCGGACTAGTCTACAATGAGCAGTTCTTC
CDR3 protein: CASSTGLVYNEQFF

J gene: TRBJ2-7
D gene: TRBD2
V gene: TRBV5-1
clone size: -
CDR3 DNA: TGCGCCAGCAGCCTTAGCGGGAGGGCCTACGAGCAGTACTTC
CDR3 protein: CASSLSGRAYEQYF

J gene: TRBJ2-2
D gene: -
V gene: TRBV28
clone size: -
CDR3 DNA: TGTGCCAGCACCGCTTTCACCGGGGAGCTGTTTTTT
CDR3 protein: CASTAFTGELFF

J gene: TRBJ2-7
D gene: -
V gene: TRBV9
clone size: many
CDR3 DNA: TGTGCCAGCAGCGTAGCAACCACCTACGAGCAGTACTTC
CDR3 protein: CASSVATTYEQYF

J gene: TRBJ2-1
D gene: TRBD2
V gene: TRBV9
clone size: -
CDR3 DNA: TGTGCCAGCAGCGTAGACGGGGGAGGGCCGGTCGGTGAGCAGTTCTTC
CDR3 protein: CASSVDGGGPVGEQFF

J gene: TRBJ2-7
D gene: TRBD1
V gene: TRBV18
clone size: once
CDR3 DNA: TGTGCCAGCTCGCCCGGGACAGGGAGTGCCTACGAGCAGTACTTC
CDR3 protein: CASSPGTGSAYEQYF

J gene: TRBJ2-3
D gene: TRBD2
V gene: TRBV4-3
clone size: -
CDR3 DNA: TGCGCCAGCAGCCAAGCTGGCGGGACTAGCGGGATGAGAGATACGCAGTATTTT
CDR3 protein: CASSQAGGTSGMRDTQYF

J gene: TRBJ2-6
D gene: -
V gene: TRBV19
clone size: -
CDR3 DNA: TGTGCCAGTAGTGCACAGACCTCTGGGGCCAACGTCCTGACTTTC
CDR3 protein: CASSAQTSGANVLTF

J gene: TRBJ2-1
D gene: -
V gene: TRBV7-3
clone size: -
CDR3 DNA: TGTGCCAGCAGCTTAATGGGAGGAGCCACCAATGAGCAGTTCTTC
CDR3 protein: CASSLMGGATNEQFF

J gene: TRBJ1-5
D gene: TRBD1
V gene: TRBV7-2
clone size: medium-sized
CDR3 DNA: TGTGCCAGCAGCTCGACAGGGTTGGGTCAGCCCCAGCATTTT
CDR3 protein: CASSSTGLGQPQHF

J gene: TRBJ2-5
D gene: -
V gene: TRBV20-1
clone size: -
CDR3 DNA: TGCAGTGCTAGAGGCGGGACCCAGTACTTC
CDR3 protein: CSARGGTQYF

J gene: TRBJ2-2
D gene: -
V gene: TRBV27
clone size: -
CDR3 DNA: TGTGCCAGCAGTTTAACTACGGGGTCCAGGGTGACCGGGGAGCTGTTTTTT
CDR3 protein: CASSLTTGSRVTGELFF

J gene: TRBJ1-5
D gene: TRBD1
V gene: TRBV2
clone size: -
CDR3 DNA: TGTGCCAGCAAATTGGACAGGGGAGATCAGCCCCAGCATTTT
CDR3 protein: CASKLDRGDQPQHF

J gene: TRBJ2-7
D gene: -
V gene: TRBV5-6
clone size: few
CDR3 DNA: TGTGCCAGCAGCCTTTACTACAGGAACTCGTACAACTACGAGCAGTACTTC
CDR3 protein: CASSLYYRNSYNYEQYF

J gene: TRBJ2-5
D gene: TRBD1
V gene: TRBV5-1
clone size: few
CDR3 DNA: TGCGCCAGCAGCCCCGGGACAGAACCCAAAAAGTACTTC
CDR3 protein: CASSPGTEPKKYF

J gene: TRBJ1-2
D gene: TRBD1
V gene: TRBV11-3
clone size: medium-sized
CDR3 DNA: TGTGCCAGCAGCCTTTGGGACAGGGATGTCTATGGCTACACCTTC
CDR3 protein: CASSLWDRDVYGYTF

J gene: TRBJ1-4
D gene: -
V gene: TRBV28
clone size: -
CDR3 DNA: TGTGCCAGCAGTTCCCCCGGACCTAATGAAAAACTGTTTTTT
CDR3 protein: CASSSPGPNEKLFF

J gene: TRBJ2-7
D gene: TRBD2
V gene: TRBV15
clone size: few
CDR3 DNA: TGTGCCACCAGCCCGCTGACTAGCGGGAAGTACGAGCAGTACTTC
CDR3 protein: CATSPLTSGKYEQYF

J gene: TRBJ2-1
D gene: -
V gene: TRBV28
clone size: -
CDR3 DNA: TGTGCCAGCAGTGGTCCGGGACCGTCCCGATCCTACAATGAGCAGTTCTTC
CDR3 protein: CASSGPGPSRSYNEQFF

J gene: TRBJ2-1
D gene: -
V gene: TRBV25-1
clone size: -
CDR3 DNA: TGTGCCAGCAGCGGTTTTGGGGGAGGTCGCAATGAGCAGTTCTTC
CDR3 protein: CASSGFGGGRNEQFF

J gene: TRBJ2-7
D gene: -
V gene: TRBV18
clone size: once
CDR3 DNA: TGTGCCAGCTCACCCCAGGGGTACGGGTACGAGCAGTACTTC
CDR3 protein: CASSPQGYGYEQYF

J gene: TRBJ1-5
D gene: -
V gene: TRBV30
clone size: -
CDR3 DNA: TGTGCCTGGAGGCCCGGGGCTCGGGGCAATCAGCCCCAGCATTTT
CDR3 protein: CAWRPGARGNQPQHF

J gene: TRBJ2-2
D gene: -
V gene: TRBV5-1
clone size: -
CDR3 DNA: TGCGCCAGCAGCTTTGGACAGCTACTGTACACCGGGGAGCTGTTTTTT
CDR3 protein: CASSFGQLLYTGELFF